This record covers a single T cell receptor (beta chain). Its antigen remains unidentified. TCRdb keeps only in-frame clones here, not all; method: immunoSEQ multiplex PCR. This table has roughly 60,000 clones, around 81% appearing once. The data were obtained in a study of a mutant IDH1 vaccine in newly diagnosed glioma. The length of the CDR3 is 13 residues. Germline V gene sequence: CDR1 LGHNT, CDR2 FRNRAP. The germline V and J ends were trimmed by 0 bases and 6 bases, with 6 bases remaining between them. Time point denoted: week 35, safety follow-up. Each dose delivered 300 ug of mutant IDH1 20-mer peptide subcutaneously with imiquimod. Eight vaccinations were given in weeks 1, 3, 5, 7, 11, 15, 19 and 23.

The chain joins TRBV12-5 to TRBJ1-5, with D possibly TRBD1 on 6 matching bases. This TCR derives from a man aged 35 to 55 with glioma. Sequences were derived from PBMCs, sampled from a glioma patient whose treatment included an IDH1 peptide vaccine. The CDR3 spells CASGLVGGQPQHF. For the CDR3, the DNA is TGTGCTAGTGGTTTGGTAGGGGGTCAGCCCCAGCATTTT.